This T cell receptor beta chain was observed in a study of breast tumors, draining lymph nodes, adjacent tissues. Regarding the study as a whole: Data fit most tumor T cells coming from lymph node, expanding in tumor. Compared with lymph nodes, tumors were less diverse; compared with nontumor tissue, more.

Germline CDR1 and CDR2: MGHDK and SYGVNS. CDR3 length equals 16 residues. V shed 1 base, J shed 6 bases, and the junction held 6 bases outside the gene matches. One entry per CDR3 protein results from TCRdb running MiXCR on the multiplex PCR reads. The table has approximately 52,000 distinct CDR3 sequences, over 40% seen once. In the case of this clonotype: Antigen: not known.

The sequence came from a female donor with breast cancer. Some clones in this sample may be carry-over from other donors' samples. This chain links TRBV25-1 with TRBJ2-1; 10 positions agree with TRBD2. The sequencing input was breast tumor tissue. As DNA, the CDR3 is TGTGCCAGCAGTGAATTGGGCGGACTAGCGGTCAATGAGCAGTTCTTC. Protein: CASSELGGLAVNEQFF.